This TCR beta chain is drawn from a study of response to subunit inactivated influenza vaccine. Of note for this clonotype: Its specificity is not known.

TCRdb analysed the RT-PCR reads with MiXCR anew, one entry per CDR3 protein. The data contain some 800,000 distinct CDR3 sequences, 20% to 25% of them singletons. Whole-study results and caveats: Researchers suggested that each seasonal influenza vaccination recruits few new T cells.

The receptor's source is a man aged 45-60 years who received an inactivated influenza vaccine. This material consisted of PBMCs from blood, taken 5 days after vaccination.

CDR3 in DNA: TGTGCCAGCAGCCACTGGGAGGCAGAAGAGACCCAGTACTTC. It translates to CASSHWEAEETQYF. The rearrangement joins TRBV5-6 to TRBJ2-5; a weak D match, TRBD2 (6 bases). Between the trimmed V and J ends, which lost 4 bases and 3 bases, there was a span of 13 bases. Germline V gene sequence: CDR1 SGHDT, CDR2 YYEEEE. The CDR3 has 14 residues. Using reference TRBV5-6 and TRBJ2-5 for the parts outside the CDR3, the full variable domain is DAGVTQSPTHLIKTRGQQVTLRCSPKSGHDTVSWYQQALGQGPQFIFQYYEEEERQRGNFPDRFSGHQFPNYSSELNVNALLLGDSALYLCASSHWEAEETQYFGPGTRLLVL.